This passage covers 20 T cell receptor beta chains from one sample sequenced in a study of T cell responses to AZD1222 COVID-19 vaccine. The table came from immunoSEQ multiplex PCR; TCRdb's copy has only in-frame clones and leaves some out. Of some 110,000 clones in the sample, about 89% were seen once. The sequenced sample was peripheral blood, obtained 28 days after the second AZD1222 dose. The source is an adult who received the AZD1222 COVID-19 vaccine.

This clone appeared once. The V call is TRBV2, the J call TRBJ1-4, with D tentatively TRBD1 (5 bases). V lost 6 bases and J 2 bases, leaving 13 bases between the germline ends. Looked up from germline, CDR1 is SNHLY and CDR2 is FYNNEI. CDR3 length: 15 amino acids. The CDR3 sequence: CASRPRRGTNEKLFF. CDR3 in DNA: TGTGCCAGCAGGCCCAGAAGGGGTACTAATGAAAAACTGTTTTTT.

The gene calls are TRBV6-2 or TRBV6-3 and TRBJ1-1; D is uncertain. Germline loops: CDR1 MNHEY, CDR2 SVGEGT. CDR3 length equals 14 residues. Trimming stripped 0 bases from V and 5 bases from J, with 10 bases between. The CDR3 DNA is TGTGCCAGCAGTTACTCAGGCAGGATTACTGAAGCTTTCTTT. Amino acid sequence: CASSYSGRITEAFF.

The chain links TRBV5-1 to TRBJ2-7, with a weak D call TRBD2 (5 bases). The CDR3 is made up of 14 amino acids. Germline V gene sequence: CDR1 SGHRS, CDR2 YFSETQ. With 5 bases removed from V and 4 bases from J, the gap between germline ends came to 16 bases. CDR3: CASSVAGEYYEQYF. The CDR3 coding sequence is TGCGCCAGCAGTGTAGCCGGGGAGTATTACGAGCAGTACTTC.

Here the CDR3 DNA reads TGCGCCAGCAGCCACGGGTCAGGCACCGGGGAGCTGTTTTTT. It is translated as CASSHGSGTGELFF. The V gene is TRBV5-1, the J gene TRBJ2-2; D remains ambiguous. The CDR3 has 14 residues. Germline CDR1 reads SGHRS; CDR2 reads YFSETQ. V was pared by 4 bases and J by 4 bases, with 11 bases between.

The chain has TRBV28 and TRBJ2-7, with D perhaps TRBD1 or TRBD2 (5 bases each). CDR1 is MDHEN, CDR2 SYDVKM, per germline. Trimming shortened V by 6 bases and J by 3 bases, and 12 bases separated the two germline ends. There are 13 residues in the CDR3. The CDR3 sequence: CASRVRGIYEQYF. The CDR3 DNA is TGTGCCAGCAGAGTGAGGGGTATCTACGAGCAGTACTTC.

This clone was counted once. The V call is TRBV28, the J call TRBJ1-1, with 7 nucleotides matching TRBD1. Germline CDR1 and CDR2: MDHEN and SYDVKM. The V gene end was trimmed by 8 bases and the J gene end by 2 bases; junction bases not matched to a gene: 5. The CDR3 is 13 residues long. CDR3: CASLGQSNTEAFF. The CDR3 nucleotides are TGTGCCAGCTTGGGACAGTCCAACACTGAAGCTTTCTTT.

J is TRBJ1-5 and V is TRBV25-1; D possibly corresponds to TRBD1 (6 bases). This CDR3 spans 14 amino acids. CDR1 MGHDK and CDR2 SYGVNS come from the germline V gene. Deletions cut 6 bases from V and 7 bases from J, with 16 bases between. The CDR3 DNA reads TGTGCCAGCAGGTCCGGGGGCGCGAGGCAGCCCCAGCATTTT. Protein product: CASRSGGARQPQHF.

The chain carries TRBV15 and TRBJ2-7; 9 bases agree with TRBD1. This CDR3 has 18 amino acids. With 4 bases clipped from V and 3 bases from J, the junction kept 16 bases outside the gene matches. Looked up from germline, CDR1 is LNHNV and CDR2 is YYDKDF (reference sequence). The CDR3 DNA sequence: TGTGCCACCAGCACTACGAAACTAGGACAGGGGAAATTCTACGAGCAGTACTTC. This codes for CATSTTKLGQGKFYEQYF.

The CDR3 is CASSEAGTYEQYF. The CDR3 nucleotides read TGTGCCAGCAGTGAAGCAGGGACCTACGAGCAGTACTTC. The chain carries TRBV2 and TRBJ2-7; D gene unclear. Looked up from germline, CDR1 is SNHLY and CDR2 is FYNNEI. The CDR3 has 13 amino acids. V was clipped by 0 bases and J by 2 bases, with 5 bases between them.

V is TRBV25-1 and J is TRBJ1-2, with 8 nucleotides matching TRBD1. The CDR3 spans 15 residues. J gave up 4 bases and V 7 bases, and 11 bases lay outside the gene matches. Looked up from germline, CDR1 is MGHDK and CDR2 is SYGVNS. For the CDR3, the DNA is TGTGCCAGCACATTTTCCGGGACAGGATTCTATGGCTACACCTTC. This gives the protein CASTFSGTGFYGYTF.

As DNA, the CDR3 is TGCGCCAGCAGGCGAGATTGGGCAGATACGCAGTATTTT. The encoded protein is CASRRDWADTQYF. The chain links TRBV5-1 to TRBJ2-3; D ambiguous. There are 13 residues in the CDR3. Germline assignment: CDR1 SGHRS and CDR2 YFSETQ. Deletions cut 5 bases from V and 4 bases from J, with 11 bases between.

The chain is built from TRBV19 and TRBJ1-1; D ambiguous. CDR1 is LNHDA and CDR2 is SQIVND in the germline V gene (reference sequence). The CDR3 totals 12 residues. Between the trimmed V and J ends, which lost 1 base and 7 bases, there was a span of 7 bases. The CDR3, as DNA: TGTGCCAGTAGTATAGCGGGAGGTGAAGCTTTCTTT. Translating it yields CASSIAGGEAFF.

The chain carries TRBV7-2 and TRBJ2-5, with D tentatively TRBD1 or TRBD2 (5 bases each). Trimming removed 1 base from V and 3 bases from J, with 12 bases in between. The CDR3 extends over 15 amino acids. Germline-derived CDR1 and CDR2 are SGHTA and FQGNSA. CDR3 sequence reads: CASSLGGKGKETQYF. CDR3 sequence (DNA): TGTGCCAGCAGCTTAGGGGGGAAAGGTAAAGAGACCCAGTACTTC.

The genes are TRBV4-2 and TRBJ1-1; D not resolved. V was shortened by 5 bases and J by 1 base, with 14 bases between the two germline ends. CDR1 and CDR2 from the germline V gene are LGHNA and YNFKEQ. This CDR3 contains 15 residues. The CDR3 spells CASSYLVQKNTEAFF. The CDR3 region has the DNA TGTGCCAGCAGCTACCTTGTACAGAAGAACACTGAAGCTTTCTTT.

This chain uses TRBV7-2 with TRBJ2-7; weak D call: TRBD1 (5 bases). Germline assignment: CDR1 SGHTA and CDR2 FQGNSA. This CDR3 is built from 14 residues. V was trimmed by 1 base and J by 3 bases, leaving 10 bases between them. CDR3 loop: CASSLVGAGYEQYF. The CDR3, as DNA: TGTGCCAGCAGCTTAGTAGGGGCAGGCTACGAGCAGTACTTC.

V is TRBV9 and J is TRBJ2-7; tentatively, D is TRBD1 (6 bases). Germline V gene sequence: CDR1 SGDLS, CDR2 YYNGEE. There are 16 residues in the CDR3. V was cut by 4 bases and J by 2 bases, with 19 bases left in between. This chain's CDR3 is CASSPLGRDRPYEQYF. The CDR3 DNA follows: TGTGCCAGCAGCCCCTTGGGACGAGACAGGCCCTACGAGCAGTACTTC.

The chain uses TRBV7-8 and TRBJ1-1; tentatively, D is TRBD1 (5 bases). The CDR3 totals 19 residues. V lost 0 bases, J lost 0 bases, and 20 bases lay in between. Per germline, CDR1 SGHVS and CDR2 FQNEAQ. For the CDR3, the DNA is TGTGCCAGCAGCTTAGCGCTAACCGGGCGACAGAACATGAACACTGAAGCTTTCTTT. Translated, it gives CASSLALTGRQNMNTEAFF.

This sequence joins TRBV6-1 and TRBJ1-2, with TRBD1 as a possible D gene (5 bases). The germline V and J ends were trimmed by 0 bases and 4 bases, with 12 bases remaining between them. The CDR3 is 15 amino acids. Germline V gives CDR1 MNHNS, CDR2 SASEGT. The CDR3 loop reads CASSEAHGGGYGYTF. DNA for the CDR3: TGTGCCAGCAGTGAAGCGCACGGGGGGGGCTATGGCTACACCTTC.

The chain couples TRBV28 to TRBJ2-7; no reliable D call. The CDR3 loop spans 15 amino acids. Trimming cost V 1 base and J 5 bases, with 15 bases left between them. Germline loops: CDR1 MDHEN, CDR2 SYDVKM. DNA for the CDR3: TGTGCCAGCAGTTTATCGGTTTTAAAGGGCCACGAGCAGTACTTC. As protein: CASSLSVLKGHEQYF.

The chain employs TRBV4-2 and TRBJ1-2; 8 bases agree with TRBD1. CDR1 is LGHNA and CDR2 is YNFKEQ in the germline V gene. This CDR3 has 13 residues. The V segment lost 4 bases and the J segment 4 bases; nucleotides outside the gene matches: 2. CDR3 sequence reads: CASSPGQGYGYTF. In DNA, the CDR3 is TGTGCCAGCAGCCCCGGACAGGGCTATGGCTACACCTTC.